These 8 T cell receptor beta chains were sequenced from one sample in a study of blood T cell repertoires in COVID-19. TCRdb's copy holds only in-frame clones and misses some; the assay was immunoSEQ multiplex PCR. The sample yields 20,000 to 30,000 clones, 80% to 90% seen once. Material: peripheral blood. The receptors stem from a man between 65 and 80 years old in a cohort sampled during active COVID-19.

This clone has only one observation. This rearrangement joins TRBV7-2 to TRBJ2-1, with TRBD1 matching over 7 bases. Germline values: CDR1 SGHTA, CDR2 FQGNSA. CDR3 size: 15 residues. V lost 1 base and J lost 9; bases outside the gene matches: 9. CDR3 sequence reads: CASSLEGRGSSEQFF. In DNA form, the CDR3 reads TGTGCCAGCAGCTTAGAAGGCAGGGGGTCGTCTGAGCAGTTCTTC.

The rearrangement links TRBV28 to TRBJ1-3; 10 bases align to TRBD1. Germline V lookup: CDR1 MDHEN, CDR2 SYDVKM. With V trimmed by 6 bases and J by 0 bases, 11 bases remained unmatched. The CDR3 covers 18 residues. This CDR3 reads CASSKLGTGARSGNTIYF. CDR3 sequence (DNA): TGTGCCAGCAGCAAGTTGGGGACAGGGGCACGCTCTGGAAACACCATATATTTT.

Only one count was recorded for this clone. The chain joins TRBV4-3 to TRBJ2-7; 7 nucleotides line up with TRBD2. Germline-derived CDR1 and CDR2 are LGHNA and YSLEER. J lost 5 bases, V lost 6 bases, and 13 bases had no gene match. The CDR3 loop spans 15 amino acids. CDR3 sequence reads: CASSRGLGEGNEQYF. As DNA, the CDR3 is TGCGCCAGCAGTAGGGGCCTCGGGGAGGGTAACGAGCAGTACTTC.

V and J are TRBV5-1 and TRBJ2-1; TRBD2 aligns across 7 bases. V dropped 4 bases and J dropped 7; count of bases not matched to a gene: 8. Germline CDR1 SGHRS, CDR2 YFSETQ. This CDR3 region has 14 residues. CDR3 sequence (DNA): TGCGCCAGCAGCCCTGGAGTCGGGGGGAATGAGCAGTTCTTC. Translating gives CASSPGVGGNEQFF.

The gene calls are TRBV4-2 and TRBJ2-1; TRBD2 matches at 11 bases. V shed 4 bases and J 2 bases; nucleotides not matched to a gene: 7. The CDR3 is 17 amino acids. Per germline, CDR1 LGHNA and CDR2 YNFKEQ. The CDR3 DNA is TGTGCCAGCAGCCCCTTAGCGGGAGGGCCGACCTACAATGAGCAGTTCTTC. Protein sequence: CASSPLAGGPTYNEQFF.

V is TRBV30 and J is TRBJ2-5; D not certain. Germline V gene data show CDR1 as GTSNPN and CDR2 as SVGIG (reference sequence). There are 14 residues in the CDR3. The V end lost 6 bases, the J end lost 7 bases, and 21 bases lay between the germline ends. CDR3 sequence reads: CACARQSTPGTQYF. The CDR3 DNA sequence: TGTGCCTGTGCCCGACAATCCACGCCTGGGACCCAGTACTTC.

The rearrangement joins TRBV4-1 to TRBJ2-3; 8 bases match TRBD1. V lost 2 bases, J lost 10 bases, and 5 bases stayed unmatched. This CDR3 contains 13 residues. CDR1 is MGHRA and CDR2 is YSYEKL in the germline V gene. CDR3 protein: CASSQFEQGAQYF. CDR3 nucleotide sequence: TGCGCCAGCAGCCAATTCGAACAGGGGGCGCAGTATTTT.

This chain joins TRBV5-5 and TRBJ1-1; 8 nucleotides agree with TRBD1. The CDR3 consists of 16 residues. Germline V gene sequence: CDR1 SGHKS, CDR2 YYEKEE (reference sequence). V lost 1 base, J lost 4 bases, and 9 bases stayed unmatched. DNA for the CDR3: TGTGCCAGCAGCTTGACGCCAGGGGGCAGGGGCACTGAAGCTTTCTTT. This encodes CASSLTPGGRGTEAFF.